This TCR beta chain was captured by sequencing in a study of a mutant IDH1 vaccine in newly diagnosed glioma. Study in general: The start of vaccination came 4-6 weeks after radiotherapy alone, or with temozolomide cycles. Receipt of radiotherapy, temozolomide, or both preceded the study, and most received both. V12 fell at week 35 and V13, the study end, at week 47.

Profiled with immunoSEQ multiplex PCR; TCRdb holds only in-frame clones, not every one. Of tens of thousands of clones in the sample, approximately 87% were seen once. Concerning this clone: The target antigen is unknown.

Germline CDR1 and CDR2: SGHKS and YYEKEE (reference sequence). The CDR3 extends over 14 amino acids. J gave up 3 bases and V 4 bases, and 6 bases lay outside the gene matches. Time point specified: week 35, safety follow-up. A 20-mer mutant IDH1 peptide at 300 ug was injected subcutaneously with topical imiquimod. This sequence joins TRBV5-5 and TRBJ2-5; 7 bases match TRBD1. This clonotype was sampled from a man aged 35-49 years with glioma. The specimen comprised PBMCs, sampled from a glioma patient whose treatment included an IDH1 peptide vaccine. The CDR3 protein is CASSLGQIKETQYF. The DNA of the CDR3 is TGTGCCAGCAGCCTGGGACAGATCAAAGAGACCCAGTACTTC.